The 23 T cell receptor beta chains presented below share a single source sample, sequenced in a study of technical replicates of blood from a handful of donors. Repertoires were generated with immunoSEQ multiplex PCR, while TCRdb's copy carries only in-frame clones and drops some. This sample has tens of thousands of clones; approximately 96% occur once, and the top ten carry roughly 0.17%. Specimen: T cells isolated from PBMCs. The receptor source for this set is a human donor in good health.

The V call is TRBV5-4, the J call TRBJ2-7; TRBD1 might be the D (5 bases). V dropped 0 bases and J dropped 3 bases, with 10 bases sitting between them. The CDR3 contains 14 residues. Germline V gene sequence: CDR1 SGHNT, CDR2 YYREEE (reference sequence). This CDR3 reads CASSLGQGYYEQYF. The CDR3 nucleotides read TGTGCCAGCAGCTTGGGGCAGGGTTACTACGAGCAGTACTTC.

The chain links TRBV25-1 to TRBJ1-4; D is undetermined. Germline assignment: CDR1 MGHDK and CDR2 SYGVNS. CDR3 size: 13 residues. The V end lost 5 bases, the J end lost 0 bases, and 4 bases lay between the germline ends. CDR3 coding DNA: TGTGCCAGCAGTAGAGCAACTAATGAAAAACTGTTTTTT. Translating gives CASSRATNEKLFF.

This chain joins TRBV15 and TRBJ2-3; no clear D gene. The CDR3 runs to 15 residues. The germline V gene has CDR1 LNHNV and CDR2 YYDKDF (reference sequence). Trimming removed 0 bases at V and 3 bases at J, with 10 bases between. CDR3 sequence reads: CATSRESISTDTQYF. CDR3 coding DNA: TGTGCCACCAGCAGAGAGTCTATAAGTACAGATACGCAGTATTTT. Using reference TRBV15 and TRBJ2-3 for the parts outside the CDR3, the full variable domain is DAMVIQNPRYQVTQFGKPVTLSCSQTLNHNVMYWYQQKSSQAPKLLFHYYDKDFNNEADTPDNFQSRRPNTSFCFLDIRSPGLGDTAMYLCATSRESISTDTQYFGPGTRLTVL.

The CDR3 DNA is TGTGCCAGCAGCTTGCGGGGGGGCTACGAGACCCAGTACTTC. It is translated as CASSLRGGYETQYF. The rearrangement links TRBV7-3 to TRBJ2-5, with 9 positions matching TRBD2. V shed 3 bases, J shed 5 bases, and the junction held 4 bases outside the gene matches. The CDR3 has 14 residues. Germline CDR1 and CDR2: SGHTA and FQGTGA.

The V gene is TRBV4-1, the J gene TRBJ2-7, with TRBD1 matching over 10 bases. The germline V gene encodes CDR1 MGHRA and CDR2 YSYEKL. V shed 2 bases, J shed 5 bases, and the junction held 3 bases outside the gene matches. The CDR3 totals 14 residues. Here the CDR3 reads CASSQPGTGDEQYF. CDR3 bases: TGCGCCAGCAGCCAACCCGGGACAGGGGACGAGCAGTACTTC.

The CDR3 loop is CASREGIWDRTYEQYF. The CDR3 DNA reads TGTGCCAGCAGAGAAGGTATATGGGACAGAACCTACGAGCAGTACTTC. The chain links TRBV28 to TRBJ2-7, with 7 bases matching TRBD1. The CDR3 runs 16 residues. Unmatched junction bases numbered 13, after V lost 6 bases and J lost 2 bases. The germline V gene has CDR1 MDHEN and CDR2 SYDVKM.

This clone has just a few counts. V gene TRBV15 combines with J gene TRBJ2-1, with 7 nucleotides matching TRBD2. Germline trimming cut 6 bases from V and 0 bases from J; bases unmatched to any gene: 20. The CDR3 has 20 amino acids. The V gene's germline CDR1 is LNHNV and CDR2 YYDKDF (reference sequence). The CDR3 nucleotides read TGTGCCACCAGGGATACTAGCGCCCAAACTATAAGACGCTCCTACAATGAGCAGTTCTTC. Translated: CATRDTSAQTIRRSYNEQFF.

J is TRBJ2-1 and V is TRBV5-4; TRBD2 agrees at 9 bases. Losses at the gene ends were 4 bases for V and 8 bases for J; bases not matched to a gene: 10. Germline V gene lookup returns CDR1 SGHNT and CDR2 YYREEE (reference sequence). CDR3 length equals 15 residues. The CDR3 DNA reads TGTGCCAGCAGCCCAGCGGGAGGAGACTTCTATGAGCAGTTCTTC. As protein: CASSPAGGDFYEQFF.

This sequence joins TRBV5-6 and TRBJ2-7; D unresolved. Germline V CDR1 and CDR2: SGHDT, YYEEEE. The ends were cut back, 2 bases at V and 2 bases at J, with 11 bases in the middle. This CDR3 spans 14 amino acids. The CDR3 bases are TGTGCCAGCAGCTTTGGAACTGACACCTACGAGCAGTACTTC. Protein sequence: CASSFGTDTYEQYF.

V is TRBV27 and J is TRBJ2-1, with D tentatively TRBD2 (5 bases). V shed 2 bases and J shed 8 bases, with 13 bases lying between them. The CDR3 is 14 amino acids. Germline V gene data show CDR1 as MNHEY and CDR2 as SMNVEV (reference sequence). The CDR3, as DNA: TGTGCCAGCAGTTTAGGGGAGAGTCGCTATGAGCAGTTCTTC. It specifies CASSLGESRYEQFF.

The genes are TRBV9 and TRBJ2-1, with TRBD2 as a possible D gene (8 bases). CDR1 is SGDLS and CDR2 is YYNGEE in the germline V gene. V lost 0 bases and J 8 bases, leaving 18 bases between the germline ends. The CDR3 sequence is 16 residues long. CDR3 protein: CASSVVGSGTVHEQFF. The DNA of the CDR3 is TGTGCCAGCAGCGTAGTTGGTAGCGGGACAGTGCATGAGCAGTTCTTC.

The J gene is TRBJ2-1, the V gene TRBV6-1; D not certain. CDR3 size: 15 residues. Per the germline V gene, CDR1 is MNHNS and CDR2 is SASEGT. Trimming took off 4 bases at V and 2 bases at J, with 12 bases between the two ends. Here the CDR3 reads CASSGAGQTYNEQFF. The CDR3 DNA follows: TGTGCCAGCAGTGGGGCAGGCCAAACCTACAATGAGCAGTTCTTC.

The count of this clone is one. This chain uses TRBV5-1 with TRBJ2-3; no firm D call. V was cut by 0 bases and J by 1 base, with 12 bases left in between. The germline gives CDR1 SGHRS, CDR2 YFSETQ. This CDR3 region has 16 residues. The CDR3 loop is CASSLDLVRGTDTQYF. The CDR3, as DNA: TGCGCCAGCAGCTTGGACCTGGTACGGGGCACAGATACGCAGTATTTT.

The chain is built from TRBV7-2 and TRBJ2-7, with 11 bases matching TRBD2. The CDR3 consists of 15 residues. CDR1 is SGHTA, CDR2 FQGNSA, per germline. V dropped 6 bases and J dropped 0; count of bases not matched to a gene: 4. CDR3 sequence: CASRRGLADSYEQYF. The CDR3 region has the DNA TGTGCCAGCAGAAGGGGACTAGCGGACTCCTACGAGCAGTACTTC. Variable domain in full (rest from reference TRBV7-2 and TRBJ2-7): GAGVSQSPSNKVTEKGKDVELRCDPISGHTALYWYRQSLGQGLEFLIYFQGNSAPDKSGLPSDRFSAERTGGSVSTLTIQRTQQEDSAVYLCASRRGLADSYEQYFGPGTRLTVT.

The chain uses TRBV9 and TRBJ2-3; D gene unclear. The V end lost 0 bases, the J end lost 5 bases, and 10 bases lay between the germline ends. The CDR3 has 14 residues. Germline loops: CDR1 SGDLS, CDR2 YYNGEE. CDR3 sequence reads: CASSVAGQGDTQYF. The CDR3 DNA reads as TGTGCCAGCAGCGTAGCGGGTCAAGGAGATACGCAGTATTTT.

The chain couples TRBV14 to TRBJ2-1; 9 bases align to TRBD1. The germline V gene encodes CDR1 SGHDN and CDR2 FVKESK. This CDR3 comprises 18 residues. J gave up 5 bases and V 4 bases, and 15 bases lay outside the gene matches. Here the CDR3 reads CASSPVRGGQGTHNEQFF. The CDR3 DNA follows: TGTGCCAGCAGCCCAGTTAGGGGAGGACAGGGGACGCACAATGAGCAGTTCTTC. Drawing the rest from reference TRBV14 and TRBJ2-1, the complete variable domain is EAGVTQFPSHSVIEKGQTVTLRCDPISGHDNLYWYRRVMGKEIKFLLHFVKESKQDESGMPNNRFLAERTGGTYSTLKVQPAELEDSGVYFCASSPVRGGQGTHNEQFFGPGTRLTVL.

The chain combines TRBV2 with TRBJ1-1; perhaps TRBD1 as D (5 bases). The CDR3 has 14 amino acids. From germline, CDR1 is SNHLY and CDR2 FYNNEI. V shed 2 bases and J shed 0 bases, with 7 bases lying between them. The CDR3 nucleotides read TGTGCCAGCAGTGAATGGGGGGTGAACACTGAAGCTTTCTTT. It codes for CASSEWGVNTEAFF.

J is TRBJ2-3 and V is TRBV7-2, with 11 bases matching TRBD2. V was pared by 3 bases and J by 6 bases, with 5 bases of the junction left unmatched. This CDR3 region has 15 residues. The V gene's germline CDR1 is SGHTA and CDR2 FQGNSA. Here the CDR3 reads CASSLGLADGDTQYF. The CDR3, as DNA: TGTGCCAGCAGCTTGGGACTAGCGGACGGGGATACGCAGTATTTT. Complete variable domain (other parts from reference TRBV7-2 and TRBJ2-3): GAGVSQSPSNKVTEKGKDVELRCDPISGHTALYWYRQSLGQGLEFLIYFQGNSAPDKSGLPSDRFSAERTGGSVSTLTIQRTQQEDSAVYLCASSLGLADGDTQYFGPGTRLTVL.

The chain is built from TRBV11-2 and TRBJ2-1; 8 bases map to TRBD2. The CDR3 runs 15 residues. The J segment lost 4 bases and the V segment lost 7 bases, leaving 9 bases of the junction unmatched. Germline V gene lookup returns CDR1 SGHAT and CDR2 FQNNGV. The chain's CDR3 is CASTLRSGGYNEQFF. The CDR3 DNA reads TGTGCCAGCACCCTCAGGAGCGGGGGATACAATGAGCAGTTCTTC.

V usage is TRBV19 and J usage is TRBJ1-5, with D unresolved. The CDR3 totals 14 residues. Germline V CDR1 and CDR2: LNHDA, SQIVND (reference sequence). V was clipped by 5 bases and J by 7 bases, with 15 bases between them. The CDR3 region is CASSSKGPGQPQHF. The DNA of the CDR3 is TGTGCCAGTAGTTCTAAGGGTCCGGGGCAGCCCCAGCATTTT.

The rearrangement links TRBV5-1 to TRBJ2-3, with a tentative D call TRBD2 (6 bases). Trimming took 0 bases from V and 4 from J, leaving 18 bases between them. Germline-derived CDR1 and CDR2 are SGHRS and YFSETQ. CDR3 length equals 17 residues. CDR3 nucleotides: TGCGCCAGCAGCTTGGGCGCCGGGTTTAGCGGCGCAGATACGCAGTATTTT. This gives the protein CASSLGAGFSGADTQYF.

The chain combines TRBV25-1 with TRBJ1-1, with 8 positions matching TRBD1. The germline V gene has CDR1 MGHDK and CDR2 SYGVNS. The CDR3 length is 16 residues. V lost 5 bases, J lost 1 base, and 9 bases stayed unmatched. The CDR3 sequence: CASSSLTGVRNTEAFF. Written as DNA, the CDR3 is TGTGCCAGCAGTTCCCTGACAGGGGTGCGGAACACTGAAGCTTTCTTT.

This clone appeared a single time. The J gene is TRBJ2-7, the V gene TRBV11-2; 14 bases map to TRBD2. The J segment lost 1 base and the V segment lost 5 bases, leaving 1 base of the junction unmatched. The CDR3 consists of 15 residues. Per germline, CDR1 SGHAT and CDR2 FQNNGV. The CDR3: CASSRTSGGSYEQYF. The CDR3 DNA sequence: TGTGCCAGCAGCCGGACTAGCGGGGGGTCCTACGAGCAGTACTTC.